What follows are 8 T cell receptor beta chains derived from one specimen sequenced in a study of T cells of healthy individuals (dated by TCRdb to 2017 to 2018). The library relied on 5' RACE. These reads were obtained on an Illumina MiSeq. The public reads were reprocessed in TCRdb via fastp at Q25 and MiXCR, keeping in-frame beta chains. Duplicate CDR3 protein sequences are folded into a single record with the most common DNA and genes. Across this sample there are 85,000 to 100,000 distinct CDR3 sequences, with 17% seen only once. The ten largest clones take up 6% to 8% of the sample. These TCRs come from a human donor in good health.

This chain uses TRBV4-2 with TRBJ2-1; D is ambiguous. The V and J ends lost 4 bases and 5 bases respectively, with 9 bases between them. The CDR3 is 13 amino acids. Germline CDR1 reads LGHNA; CDR2 reads YNFKEQ. CDR3 amino acids: CASSPTPHNEQFF. The DNA for the CDR3 is TGTGCCAGCAGCCCAACTCCCCACAATGAGCAGTTCTTC.

The chain combines TRBV7-3 with TRBJ2-2; D perhaps matches TRBD2 (5 bases). Germline-derived CDR1 and CDR2 are SGHTA and FQGTGA. V dropped 2 bases and J dropped 3 bases, with 10 bases sitting between them. This CDR3 has 15 amino acids. The CDR3 is CASSLAPGDTGELFF. For the CDR3, the DNA is TGTGCCAGCAGCTTAGCACCCGGGGACACCGGGGAGCTGTTTTTT.

This clonotype was seen a few times. J is TRBJ2-1 and V is TRBV20-1; 10 bases map to TRBD2. From germline, CDR1 is DFQATT and CDR2 SNEGSKA (reference sequence). This CDR3 is 16 amino acids long. Trimming cost V 3 bases and J 4 bases; bases outside gene matches: 9. The CDR3 sequence is CSASRPAGGSYNEQFF. CDR3 coding DNA: TGCAGTGCTAGTCGTCCAGCGGGGGGGTCTTACAATGAGCAGTTCTTC.

A few counts support this clonotype. The J gene is TRBJ1-5, the V gene TRBV12-3 or TRBV12-4; 7 positions agree with TRBD1. The CDR3 is 14 residues long. The ends lost 6 bases at V and 5 bases at J; junction bases unmatched: 7. CDR3 sequence (DNA): TGTGCCAGCAGGCTGGGACAGATGGATCAGCCCCAGCATTTT. Translation: CASRLGQMDQPQHF.

The rearrangement joins TRBV20-1 to TRBJ2-3; weak D call: TRBD2 (6 bases). The CDR3 runs 14 residues. Germline lookup yields CDR1 DFQATT and CDR2 SNEGSKA (reference sequence). The V end was cut by 6 bases, the J end by 8 bases, with 21 bases between. In DNA, the CDR3 is TGCAGTGCAGCCGGGAGCCAATCCCCAGGTACGCAGTATTTT. This translates into CSAAGSQSPGTQYF.

This clonotype was counted a few times. V is TRBV10-3 and J is TRBJ1-3; TRBD1 might be the D (6 bases). Germline values: CDR1 ENHRY, CDR2 SYGVKD. Trimming shortened V by 5 bases and J by 4 bases, and 9 bases separated the two germline ends. The CDR3 spans 13 residues. Here the CDR3 DNA reads TGTGCCATCAGTCTCGACAGGGGAAACACCATATATTTT. This encodes CAISLDRGNTIYF.

Only a few counts were recorded for this clonotype. CDR3 sequence reads: CASRQILGGTARNYGYTF. CDR3 DNA sequence: TGTGCCAGCAGGCAAATCCTGGGCGGGACAGCTAGAAACTATGGCTACACCTTC. This sequence joins TRBV6-1 and TRBJ1-2; the match to TRBD1 covers 7 bases. Germline CDR1 and CDR2: MNHNS and SASEGT. J lost 2 bases, V lost 6 bases, and 18 bases had no gene match. The CDR3 spans 18 residues.

The chain couples TRBV28 to TRBJ2-6; D unresolved. Trimming left V 5 bases short and J 0 bases short, with 11 bases between. The CDR3 length is 16 residues. Per germline, CDR1 MDHEN and CDR2 SYDVKM. The CDR3 sequence is CASSPGLGSGANVLTF. The CDR3 bases are TGTGCCAGCAGTCCCGGCTTGGGCTCTGGGGCCAACGTCCTGACTTTC.